The clone carrying this T cell receptor beta chain has just a few counts. This sample was included in a study of OX40 agonist ivuxolimab in advanced cancers. For the study at large: Hepatocellular carcinoma, melanoma, renal cell or head and neck cancer occurred in dose-escalation patients.

Clones were read by immunoSEQ multiplex PCR, and TCRdb kept only the in-frame ones, dropping some. The repertoire holds around 49,000 clones, with around 87% as singletons. Trimming cost V 7 bases and J 3 bases, with 22 bases left between them. The CDR3 has 17 residues. The germline CDR1 and CDR2 sequences are MGHDK and SYGVNS. Sequencing was performed on CD4+ or CD8+ T cells sorted from blood, taken in a trial of the OX40 agonist ivuxolimab. V is TRBV25-1 and J is TRBJ2-1; maybe TRBD2 (5 bases). The sequence derives from an adult with an advanced solid tumor such as melanoma, head and neck, liver or kidney cancer. CDR3 sequence: CASKRGSATLLYNEQFF. Written as DNA, the CDR3 is TGTGCCAGCAAACGGGGTTCCGCAACCCTCCTCTACAATGAGCAGTTCTTC. Based on the CDR3 plus reference TRBV25-1 and TRBJ2-1, the full variable domain is EADIYQTPRYLVIGTGKKITLECSQTMGHDKMYWYQQDPGMELHLIHYSYGVNSTEKGDLSSESTVSRIRTEHFPLTLESARPSHTSQYLCASKRGSATLLYNEQFFGPGTRLTVL.